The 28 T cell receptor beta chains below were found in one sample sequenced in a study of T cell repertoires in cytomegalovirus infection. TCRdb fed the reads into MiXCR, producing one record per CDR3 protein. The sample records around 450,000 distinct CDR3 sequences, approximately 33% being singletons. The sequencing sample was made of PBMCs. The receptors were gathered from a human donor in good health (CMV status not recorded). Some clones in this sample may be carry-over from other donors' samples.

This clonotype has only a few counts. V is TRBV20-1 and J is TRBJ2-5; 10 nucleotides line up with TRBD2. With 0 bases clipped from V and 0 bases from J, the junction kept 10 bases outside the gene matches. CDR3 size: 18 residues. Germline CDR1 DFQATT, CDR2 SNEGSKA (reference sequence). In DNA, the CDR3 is TGCAGTGCTAGAGATGCCCTAGCGGGGGCCCCGTACCAAGAGACCCAGTACTTC. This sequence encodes CSARDALAGAPYQETQYF.

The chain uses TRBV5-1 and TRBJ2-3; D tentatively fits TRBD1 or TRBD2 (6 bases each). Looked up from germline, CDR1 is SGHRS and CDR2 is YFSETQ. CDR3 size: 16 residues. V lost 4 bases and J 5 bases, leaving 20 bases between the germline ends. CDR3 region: CASSPRLGGTQDTQYF. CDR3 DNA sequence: TGCGCCAGCAGCCCCAGACTAGGGGGAACACAAGATACGCAGTATTTT. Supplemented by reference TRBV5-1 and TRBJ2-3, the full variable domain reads KAGVTQTPRYLIKTRGQQVTLSCSPISGHRSVSWYQQTPGQGLQFLFEYFSETQRNKGNFPGRFSGRQFSNSRSEMNVSTLELGDSALYLCASSPRLGGTQDTQYFGPGTRLTVL.

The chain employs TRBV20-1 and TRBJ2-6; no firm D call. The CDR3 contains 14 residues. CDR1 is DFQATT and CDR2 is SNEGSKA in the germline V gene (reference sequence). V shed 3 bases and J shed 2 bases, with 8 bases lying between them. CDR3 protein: CSASKGPGANVLTF. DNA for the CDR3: TGCAGTGCTAGTAAGGGCCCTGGGGCCAACGTCCTGACTTTC.

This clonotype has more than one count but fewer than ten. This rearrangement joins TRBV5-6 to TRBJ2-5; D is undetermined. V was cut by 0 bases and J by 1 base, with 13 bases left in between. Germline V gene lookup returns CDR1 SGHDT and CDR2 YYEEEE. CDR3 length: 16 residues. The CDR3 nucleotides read TGTGCCAGCAGCTTGGTTTGGGCCGGGCCCCAAGAGACCCAGTACTTC. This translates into CASSLVWAGPQETQYF.

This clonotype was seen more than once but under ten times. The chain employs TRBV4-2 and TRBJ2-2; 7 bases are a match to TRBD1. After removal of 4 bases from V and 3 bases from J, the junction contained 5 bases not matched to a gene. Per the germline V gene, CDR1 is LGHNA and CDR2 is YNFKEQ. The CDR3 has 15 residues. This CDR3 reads CASSRRDSDTGELFF. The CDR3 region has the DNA TGTGCCAGCAGCCGTAGGGACAGCGACACCGGGGAGCTGTTTTTT.

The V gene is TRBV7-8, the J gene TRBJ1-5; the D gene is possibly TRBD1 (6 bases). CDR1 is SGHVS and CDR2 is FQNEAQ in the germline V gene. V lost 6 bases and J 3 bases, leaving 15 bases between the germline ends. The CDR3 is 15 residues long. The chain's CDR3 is CASSSTTGFNQPQHF. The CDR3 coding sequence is TGTGCCAGCAGTTCTACGACAGGATTCAATCAGCCCCAGCATTTT.

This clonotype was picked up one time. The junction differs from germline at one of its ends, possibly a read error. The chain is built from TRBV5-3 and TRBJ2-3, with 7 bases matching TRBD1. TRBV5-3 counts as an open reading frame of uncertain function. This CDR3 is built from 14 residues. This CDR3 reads CASSLDRPTETQYF. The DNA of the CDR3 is TGTGCCAGCAGCTTGGACAGGCCCACAGAGACGCAGTATTTT.

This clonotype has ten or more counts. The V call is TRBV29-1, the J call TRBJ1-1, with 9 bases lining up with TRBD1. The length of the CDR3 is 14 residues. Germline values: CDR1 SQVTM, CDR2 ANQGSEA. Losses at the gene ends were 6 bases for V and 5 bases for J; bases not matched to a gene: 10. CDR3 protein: CSVTQGAGGTEAFF. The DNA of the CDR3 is TGCAGCGTGACACAGGGGGCAGGTGGGACTGAAGCTTTCTTT.

CDR3: CASSPGGGLNEQFF. CDR3 DNA sequence: TGTGCCAGCAGTCCCGGGGGGGGCCTCAATGAGCAGTTCTTC. The V and J genes are TRBV12-3 or TRBV12-4 and TRBJ2-1; 8 bases line up with TRBD2. The CDR3 sequence is 14 residues long. Trimming cost V 5 bases and J 6 bases; bases outside gene matches: 6.

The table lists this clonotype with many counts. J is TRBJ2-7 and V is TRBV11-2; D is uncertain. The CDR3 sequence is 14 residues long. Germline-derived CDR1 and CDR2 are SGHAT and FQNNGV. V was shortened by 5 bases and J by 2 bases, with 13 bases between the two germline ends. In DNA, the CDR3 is TGTGCCAGCAGCCCACGGGCCAGCCCCTACGAGCAGTACTTC. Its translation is CASSPRASPYEQYF. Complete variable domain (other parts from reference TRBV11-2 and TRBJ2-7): EAGVAQSPRYKIIEKRQSVAFWCNPISGHATLYWYQQILGQGPKLLIQFQNNGVVDDSQLPKDRFSAERLKGVDSTLKIQPAKLEDSAVYLCASSPRASPYEQYFGPGTRLTVT.

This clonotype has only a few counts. The CDR3 bases are TGTGCCAGCAGCTTAGTGTTCCGGGGCCATACGAACACCGGGGAGCTGTTTTTT. Its translation is CASSLVFRGHTNTGELFF. V and J are TRBV11-2 and TRBJ2-2; D might be TRBD1 or TRBD2, each matching 5 bases. Between the trimmed V and J ends, which lost 1 base and 0 bases, there was a span of 15 bases. Germline V lookup: CDR1 SGHAT, CDR2 FQNNGV. The length of the CDR3 is 18 residues. Based on the CDR3 plus reference TRBV11-2 and TRBJ2-2, the full variable domain is EAGVAQSPRYKIIEKRQSVAFWCNPISGHATLYWYQQILGQGPKLLIQFQNNGVVDDSQLPKDRFSAERLKGVDSTLKIQPAKLEDSAVYLCASSLVFRGHTNTGELFFGEGSRLTVL.

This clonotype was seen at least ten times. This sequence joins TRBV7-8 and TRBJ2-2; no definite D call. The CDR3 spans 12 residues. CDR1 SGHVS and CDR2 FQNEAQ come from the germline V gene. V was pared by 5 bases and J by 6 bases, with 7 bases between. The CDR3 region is CASSQPPGELFF. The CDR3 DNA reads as TGTGCCAGCAGCCAGCCGCCCGGGGAGCTGTTTTTT.

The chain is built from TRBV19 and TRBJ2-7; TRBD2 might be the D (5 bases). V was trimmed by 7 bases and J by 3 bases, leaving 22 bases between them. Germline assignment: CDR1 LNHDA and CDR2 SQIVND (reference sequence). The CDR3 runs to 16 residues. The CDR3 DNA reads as TGTGCCAGTACCCGGACTTTCGAAAGTTTTTTCTACGAGCAGTACTTC. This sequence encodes CASTRTFESFFYEQYF.

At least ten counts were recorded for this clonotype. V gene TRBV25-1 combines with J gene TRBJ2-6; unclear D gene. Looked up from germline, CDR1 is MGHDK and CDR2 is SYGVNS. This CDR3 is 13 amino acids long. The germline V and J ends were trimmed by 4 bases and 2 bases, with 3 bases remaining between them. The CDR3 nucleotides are TGTGCCAGCAGTGGAACTGGGGCCAACGTCCTGACTTTC. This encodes CASSGTGANVLTF. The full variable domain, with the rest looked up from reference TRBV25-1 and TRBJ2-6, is EADIYQTPRYLVIGTGKKITLECSQTMGHDKMYWYQQDPGMELHLIHYSYGVNSTEKGDLSSESTVSRIRTEHFPLTLESARPSHTSQYLCASSGTGANVLTFGAGSRLTVL.

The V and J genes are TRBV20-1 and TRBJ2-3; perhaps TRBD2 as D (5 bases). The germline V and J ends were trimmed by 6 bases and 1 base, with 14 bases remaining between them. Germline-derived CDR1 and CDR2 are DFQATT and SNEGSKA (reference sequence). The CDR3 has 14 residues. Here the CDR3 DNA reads TGCAGTGCCCCTCGACCCGGGGGCACAGATACGCAGTATTTT. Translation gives CSAPRPGGTDTQYF.

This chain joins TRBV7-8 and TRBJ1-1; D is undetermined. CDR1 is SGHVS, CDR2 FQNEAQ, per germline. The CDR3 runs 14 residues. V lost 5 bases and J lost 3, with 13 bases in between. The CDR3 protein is CASSRSGRDTEAFF. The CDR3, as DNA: TGTGCCAGCAGCCGAAGCGGCCGAGACACTGAAGCTTTCTTT. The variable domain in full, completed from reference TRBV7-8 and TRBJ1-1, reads GAGVSQSPRYKVAKRGQDVALRCDPISGHVSLFWYQQALGQGPEFLTYFQNEAQLDKSGLPSDRFFAERPEGSVSTLKIQRTQQEDSAVYLCASSRSGRDTEAFFGQGTRLTVV.

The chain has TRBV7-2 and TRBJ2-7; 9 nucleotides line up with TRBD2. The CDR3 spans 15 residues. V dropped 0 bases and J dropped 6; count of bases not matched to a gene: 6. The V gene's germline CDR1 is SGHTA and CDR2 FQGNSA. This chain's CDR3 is CASSLAVAGGLEQYF. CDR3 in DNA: TGTGCCAGCAGCTTAGCAGTTGCGGGGGGGCTCGAGCAGTACTTC.

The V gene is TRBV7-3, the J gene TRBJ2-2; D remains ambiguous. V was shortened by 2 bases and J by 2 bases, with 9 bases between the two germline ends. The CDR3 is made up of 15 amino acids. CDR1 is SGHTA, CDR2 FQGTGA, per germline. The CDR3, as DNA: TGTGCCAGCAGCTTACGTGACACCAACACCGGGGAGCTGTTTTTT. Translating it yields CASSLRDTNTGELFF.

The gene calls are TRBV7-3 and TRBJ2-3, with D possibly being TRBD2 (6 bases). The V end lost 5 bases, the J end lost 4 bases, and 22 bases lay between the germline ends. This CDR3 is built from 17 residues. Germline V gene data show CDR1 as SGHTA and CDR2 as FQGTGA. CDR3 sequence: CASSPKSGRWRADTQYF. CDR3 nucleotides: TGTGCCAGCAGCCCCAAATCGGGGAGGTGGAGGGCAGATACGCAGTATTTT.

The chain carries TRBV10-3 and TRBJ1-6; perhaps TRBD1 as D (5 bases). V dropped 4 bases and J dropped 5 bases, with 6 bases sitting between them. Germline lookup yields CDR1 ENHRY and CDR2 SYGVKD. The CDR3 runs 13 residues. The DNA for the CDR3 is TGTGCCATCAGTGGAGGGGATAATTCACCCCTCCACTTT. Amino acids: CAISGGDNSPLHF.

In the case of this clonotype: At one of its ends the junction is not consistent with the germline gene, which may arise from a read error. Here the CDR3 reads CASREGPGSEALF. As DNA, the CDR3 is TGTGCCAGCAGGGAGGGCCCAGGGTCTGAAGCTTTATTT. The chain carries TRBV2 and TRBJ1-1, with D perhaps matching TRBD1 (5 bases). There are 13 residues in the CDR3. Per germline, CDR1 SNHLY and CDR2 FYNNEI.

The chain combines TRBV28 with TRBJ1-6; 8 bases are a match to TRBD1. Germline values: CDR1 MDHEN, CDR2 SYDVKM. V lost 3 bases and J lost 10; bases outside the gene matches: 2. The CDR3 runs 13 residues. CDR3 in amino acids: CASSLNRGSPLHF. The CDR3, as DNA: TGTGCCAGCAGTTTGAACAGGGGGTCACCCCTCCACTTT.

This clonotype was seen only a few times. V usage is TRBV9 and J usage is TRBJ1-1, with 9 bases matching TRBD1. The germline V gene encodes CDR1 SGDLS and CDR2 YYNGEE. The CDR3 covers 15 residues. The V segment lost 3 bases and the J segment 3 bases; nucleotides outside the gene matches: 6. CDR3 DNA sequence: TGTGCCAGCAGCGGAACAGGGGGCTCGGACACTGAAGCTTTCTTT. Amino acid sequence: CASSGTGGSDTEAFF.

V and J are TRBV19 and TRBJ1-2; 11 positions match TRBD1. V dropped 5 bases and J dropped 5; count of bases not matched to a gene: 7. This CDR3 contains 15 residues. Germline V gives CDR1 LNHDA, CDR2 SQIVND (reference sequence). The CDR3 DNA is TGTGCCAGTAGTTCCAGGACAGGGGGCAAGTATGGCTACACCTTC. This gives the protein CASSSRTGGKYGYTF. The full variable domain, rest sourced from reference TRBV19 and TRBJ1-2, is DGGITQSPKYLFRKEGQNVTLSCEQNLNHDAMYWYRQDPGQGLRLIYYSQIVNDFQKGDIAEGYSVSREKKESFPLTVTSAQKNPTAFYLCASSSRTGGKYGYTFGSGTRLTVV.

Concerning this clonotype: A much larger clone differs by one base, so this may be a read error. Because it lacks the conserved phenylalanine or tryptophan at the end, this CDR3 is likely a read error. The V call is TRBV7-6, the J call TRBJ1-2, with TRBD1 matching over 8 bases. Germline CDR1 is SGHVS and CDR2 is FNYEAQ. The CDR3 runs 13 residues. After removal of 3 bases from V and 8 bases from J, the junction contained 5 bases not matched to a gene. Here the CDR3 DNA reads TGTGCCAGCAGCTTTGCAGGGGGCAGAGGCTACACCTTA. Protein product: CASSFAGGRGYTL.

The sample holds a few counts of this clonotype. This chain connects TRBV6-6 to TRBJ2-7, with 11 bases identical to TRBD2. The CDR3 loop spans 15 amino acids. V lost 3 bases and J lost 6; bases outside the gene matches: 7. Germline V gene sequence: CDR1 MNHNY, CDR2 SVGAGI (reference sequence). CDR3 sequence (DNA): TGTGCCAGCAGTTATTTAGCGGGGGGGCCAAGCGAGCAGTACTTC. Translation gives CASSYLAGGPSEQYF.

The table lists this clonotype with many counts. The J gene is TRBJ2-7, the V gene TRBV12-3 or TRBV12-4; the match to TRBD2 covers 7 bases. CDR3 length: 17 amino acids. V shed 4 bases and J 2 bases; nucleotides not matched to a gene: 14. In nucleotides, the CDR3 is TGTGCCAGCAGTTCCAATCGACTGGCCAGCGGGGCCTACGAGCAGTACTTC. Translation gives CASSSNRLASGAYEQYF.

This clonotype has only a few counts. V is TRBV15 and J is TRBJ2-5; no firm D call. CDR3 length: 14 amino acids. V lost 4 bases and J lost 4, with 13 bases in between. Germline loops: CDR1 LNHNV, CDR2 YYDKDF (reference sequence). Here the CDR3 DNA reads TGTGCCACCAGCACGGTGGGTCCTGGAGAGACCCAGTACTTC. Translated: CATSTVGPGETQYF. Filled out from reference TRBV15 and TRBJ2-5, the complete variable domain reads DAMVIQNPRYQVTQFGKPVTLSCSQTLNHNVMYWYQQKSSQAPKLLFHYYDKDFNNEADTPDNFQSRRPNTSFCFLDIRSPGLGDTAMYLCATSTVGPGETQYFGPGTRLLVL.